Following are 27 T cell receptor beta chains from one sample sequenced in a study of radiotherapy plus CTLA-4 blockade in lung cancer. The protocol was immunoSEQ multiplex PCR, while the TCRdb copy is restricted to in-frame clones and leaves out a portion. This table holds 53,000 or so clones, around nine tenths found once. Sequenced material: peripheral blood, taken from a patient treated with radiotherapy plus ipilimumab. The receptors come from a human donor with non-small cell lung cancer that progressed on radiotherapy plus ipilimumab. Some clones in this sample may be carry-over from other donors' samples.

This sequence joins TRBV5-4 and TRBJ2-5; TRBD2 might be the D (10 bases). This CDR3 comprises 16 residues. With 3 bases removed from V and 4 bases from J, the gap between germline ends came to 19 bases. Germline CDR1 and CDR2: SGHNT and YYREEE (reference sequence). The CDR3 protein is CASSYRGLAGAETQYF. The CDR3, as DNA: TGTGCCAGCAGCTACAGGGGGCTAGCGGGAGCAGAGACCCAGTACTTC.

This chain joins TRBV11-2 and TRBJ1-6; D gene uncertain. The CDR3 contains 16 residues. The germline gives CDR1 SGHAT, CDR2 FQNNGV. V lost 4 bases and J 12 bases, leaving 22 bases between the germline ends. The DNA of the CDR3 is TGTGCCAGCAGCTCCCCCCGCAGCGGCCAGCTTAGACCCCTCCACTTT. Translating gives CASSSPRSGQLRPLHF.

V and J are TRBV6-5 and TRBJ1-1; D might be TRBD1 (5 bases). Between the trimmed V and J ends, which lost 0 bases and 6 bases, there was a span of 17 bases. The germline V gene has CDR1 MNHEY and CDR2 SVGAGI. The CDR3 contains 16 residues. This CDR3 reads CASSYSSGALQAEAFF. The DNA for the CDR3 is TGTGCCAGCAGTTACTCTAGCGGGGCGCTCCAAGCTGAAGCTTTCTTT.

The chain employs TRBV9 and TRBJ1-2, with D possibly being TRBD1 (5 bases). Trimming removed 7 bases at V and 8 bases at J, with 9 bases between. Germline CDR1 and CDR2: SGDLS and YYNGEE. The CDR3 totals 10 residues. The chain's CDR3 is CASSGGGYTF. The CDR3 bases are TGTGCCAGCTCCGGGGGGGGCTACACCTTC.

The chain is built from TRBV11-2 and TRBJ2-3, with 13 bases fitting TRBD2. Germline V gene lookup returns CDR1 SGHAT and CDR2 FQNNGV. V was clipped by 4 bases and J by 2 bases; unmatched bases: 12. The CDR3 has 19 amino acids. CDR3 amino acids: CASSSRGLAGILYTDTQYF. The CDR3 DNA sequence: TGTGCCAGCAGCTCCAGGGGACTAGCGGGGATACTCTACACAGATACGCAGTATTTT. Supplemented by reference TRBV11-2 and TRBJ2-3, the full variable domain reads EAGVAQSPRYKIIEKRQSVAFWCNPISGHATLYWYQQILGQGPKLLIQFQNNGVVDDSQLPKDRFSAERLKGVDSTLKIQPAKLEDSAVYLCASSSRGLAGILYTDTQYFGPGTRLTVL.

This clone ranks as hyperexpanded (1% or more). This chain links TRBV4-1 with TRBJ1-1; the match to TRBD1 covers 10 bases. Germline values: CDR1 MGHRA, CDR2 YSYEKL. This CDR3 comprises 15 residues. V lost 6 bases to trimming and J lost 5 bases; unmatched junction nucleotides: 9. The CDR3: CASRPGQGFVTEAFF. CDR3 coding DNA: TGCGCCAGCAGACCGGGACAGGGGTTTGTGACTGAAGCTTTCTTT.

The rearrangement joins TRBV19 to TRBJ1-4; D possibly corresponds to TRBD1 (6 bases). V was clipped by 4 bases and J by 8 bases, with 11 bases between them. Germline V CDR1 and CDR2: LNHDA, SQIVND (reference sequence). The CDR3 runs 13 residues. DNA for the CDR3: TGTGCCAGTAGTAATCGACAGGCGGAAAAACTGTTTTTT. Protein sequence: CASSNRQAEKLFF.

The chain links TRBV7-6 to TRBJ1-4; no clear D. This CDR3 comprises 15 residues. V was pared by 4 bases and J by 8 bases, with 17 bases between. CDR1 is SGHVS and CDR2 is FNYEAQ in the germline V gene. The CDR3 DNA reads TGTGCCAGCAGCTCGAGATTGGGGAGAAGGGAAAAACTGTTTTTT. Amino acids: CASSSRLGRREKLFF. Supplemented by reference TRBV7-6 and TRBJ1-4, the full variable domain reads GAGVSQSPRYKVTKRGQDVALRCDPISGHVSLYWYRQALGQGPEFLTYFNYEAQQDKSGLPNDRFSAERPEGSISTLTIQRTEQRDSAMYRCASSSRLGRREKLFFGSGTQLSVL.

The count of this clone is one. The chain links TRBV30 to TRBJ1-4; TRBD1 agrees at 7 bases. V shed 3 bases and J 0 bases; nucleotides not matched to a gene: 1. The CDR3 spans 14 residues. The germline V gene encodes CDR1 GTSNPN and CDR2 SVGIG (reference sequence). The CDR3 DNA is TGTGCCTGGAGGGGACAGCCAACTAATGAAAAACTGTTTTTT. Amino acid sequence: CAWRGQPTNEKLFF.

The DNA of the CDR3 is TGCAGCGTTGTGAGGGGGCCATGGCAGTACTTC. This sequence encodes CSVVRGPWQYF. The chain links TRBV29-1 to TRBJ2-7; TRBD1 matches 7 bases. Germline V lookup: CDR1 SQVTM, CDR2 ANQGSEA. The CDR3 extends over 11 amino acids. J was trimmed by 9 bases and V by 4 bases; bases with no gene match: 6.

The chain is built from TRBV2 and TRBJ2-3; TRBD1 agrees at 8 bases. CDR1 is SNHLY and CDR2 is FYNNEI in the germline V gene. Trimming took 5 bases from V and 4 from J; bases not matched to a gene: 11. The CDR3 loop spans 16 amino acids. The CDR3 DNA reads as TGTGCCAGCAGTAATCAGGGGGCGCGGTTGGCAGATACGCAGTATTTT. This translates into CASSNQGARLADTQYF.

The chain has TRBV10-3 and TRBJ2-1, with TRBD2 matching 7 bases. The germline gives CDR1 ENHRY, CDR2 SYGVKD. The CDR3 consists of 15 residues. V shed 3 bases and J 0 bases; nucleotides not matched to a gene: 2. The CDR3 sequence is CAISDGGSSYNEQFF. DNA of the CDR3: TGTGCCATCAGTGATGGCGGGAGCTCCTACAATGAGCAGTTCTTC.

This rearrangement joins TRBV6-6 to TRBJ2-1, with 7 bases identical to TRBD2. The CDR3 is 15 residues long. Unmatched junction bases numbered 9, after V lost 2 bases and J lost 8 bases. Germline lookup yields CDR1 MNHNY and CDR2 SVGAGI (reference sequence). CDR3 protein: CASSYAGVAYHEQFF. For the CDR3, the DNA is TGTGCCAGCAGTTACGCGGGAGTCGCTTACCATGAGCAGTTCTTC.

The chain couples TRBV29-1 to TRBJ2-3; no reliable D call. Germline V gives CDR1 SQVTM, CDR2 ANQGSEA. CDR3 size: 10 residues. V dropped 5 bases and J dropped 5 bases, with 5 bases sitting between them. The CDR3 spells CSVWRDTQYF. CDR3 in DNA: TGCAGCGTTTGGAGAGATACGCAGTATTTT.

The J gene is TRBJ2-3, the V gene TRBV9; TRBD1 aligns across 7 bases. Trimming removed 0 bases from V and 5 bases from J; junction bases left unmatched: 3. Germline CDR1 reads SGDLS; CDR2 reads YYNGEE. The CDR3 totals 14 residues. The CDR3 protein is CASSVGHRGDTQYF. The CDR3 nucleotides read TGTGCCAGCAGCGTAGGACACAGGGGAGATACGCAGTATTTT.

The chain links TRBV4-1 to TRBJ1-1; no clear D gene. The V end lost 4 bases, the J end lost 4 bases, and 7 bases lay between the germline ends. Germline V gene lookup returns CDR1 MGHRA and CDR2 YSYEKL. The CDR3 has 12 amino acids. The CDR3 is CASSRSGTEAFF. CDR3 coding DNA: TGCGCCAGCAGCCGCAGTGGCACTGAAGCTTTCTTT.

The J gene is TRBJ2-1, the V gene TRBV5-4, with 7 nucleotides matching TRBD2. Germline CDR1 SGHNT, CDR2 YYREEE (reference sequence). V was clipped by 5 bases and J by 0 bases; unmatched bases: 14. The CDR3 has 18 amino acids. CDR3 in DNA: TGTGCCAGCAGTCCCTTCGGGGGAGGGCCAAGCTCCTACAATGAGCAGTTCTTC. Protein: CASSPFGGGPSSYNEQFF.

The V and J genes are TRBV5-6 and TRBJ2-7, with D possibly being TRBD1 (5 bases). This CDR3 has 13 residues. Germline-derived CDR1 and CDR2 are SGHDT and YYEEEE. Between the trimmed V and J ends, which lost 2 bases and 6 bases, there was a span of 12 bases. DNA of the CDR3: TGTGCCAGCAGCTTCTTGGGCAGGGTCGAGCAGTACTTC. Translated: CASSFLGRVEQYF.

Details on this clone: One end of the junction fails to match germline, which may point to a read error. The chain recombines TRBV18 with TRBJ2-3; 9 nucleotides align to TRBD2. This CDR3 spans 15 amino acids. The germline gives CDR1 KGHSH, CDR2 LQKENI. CDR3 coding DNA: TGTGCCAGCTCACCCCCTCCCCGGAATGCCCTAGCGGGATCCTTT. The encoded protein is CASSPPPRNALAGSF.

This chain uses TRBV4-1 with TRBJ1-2; 8 nucleotides agree with TRBD1. The CDR3 has 16 residues. The germline V gene encodes CDR1 MGHRA and CDR2 YSYEKL. V trimming: 5 bases; J trimming: 0 bases; junction bases outside the gene matches: 8. Written as DNA, the CDR3 is TGCGCCAGCAGCTCCAGGGGGCGGACGCCTAACTATGGCTACACCTTC. This codes for CASSSRGRTPNYGYTF.

The chain links TRBV2 to TRBJ2-2; D is ambiguous. V dropped 0 bases and J dropped 7 bases, with 12 bases sitting between them. This CDR3 is 15 amino acids long. CDR1 is SNHLY, CDR2 FYNNEI, per germline. Here the CDR3 DNA reads TGTGCCAGCAGTGAAGCGCTTGCTCGCGTCGGGGAGCTGTTTTTT. Its protein is CASSEALARVGELFF.

This rearrangement joins TRBV19 to TRBJ2-3, with 10 bases fitting TRBD2. V shed 5 bases, J shed 3 bases, and the junction held 5 bases outside the gene matches. CDR3 length: 15 amino acids. CDR1 LNHDA and CDR2 SQIVND come from the germline V gene (reference sequence). CDR3 in amino acids: CASSSRTSGTDTQYF. The CDR3 nucleotides are TGTGCCAGTAGTTCCCGGACTAGCGGAACAGATACGCAGTATTTT.

The chain combines TRBV4-3 with TRBJ1-2, with D unresolved. CDR1 is LGHNA, CDR2 YSLEER, per germline. V shed 1 base and J shed 5 bases, with 11 bases lying between them. This CDR3 region has 14 residues. The CDR3 loop reads CASSQVAGPYGYTF. CDR3 DNA: TGCGCCAGCAGCCAAGTTGCGGGCCCGTATGGCTACACCTTC.

J is TRBJ1-1 and V is TRBV6-5; D is unresolved. Trimming removed 0 bases from V and 2 bases from J, with 7 bases in between. Germline V gene lookup returns CDR1 MNHEY and CDR2 SVGAGI. CDR3 length: 14 amino acids. The CDR3 DNA reads as TGTGCCAGCAGTTACTCGAACAGAAACACTGAAGCTTTCTTT. Its translation is CASSYSNRNTEAFF.

This chain joins TRBV30 and TRBJ2-3, with 7 bases aligning to TRBD2. V lost 1 base, J lost 2 bases, and 6 bases stayed unmatched. Germline CDR1 GTSNPN, CDR2 SVGIG (reference sequence). This CDR3 is built from 15 residues. The CDR3 DNA sequence: TGTGCCTGGAGTGGGTTGGGGGGGGTCACAGATACGCAGTATTTT. This gives the protein CAWSGLGGVTDTQYF.

This clone was seen a single time. The J gene is TRBJ1-5, the V gene TRBV11-2; D call uncertain. The CDR3 length is 13 residues. V lost 6 bases, J lost 6 bases, and 12 bases lay in between. Germline loops: CDR1 SGHAT, CDR2 FQNNGV. This chain's CDR3 is CASSQGSGQPQHF. The DNA for the CDR3 is TGTGCCAGCAGTCAAGGGAGCGGTCAGCCCCAGCATTTT.

V is TRBV11-3 and J is TRBJ2-1; 7 positions agree with TRBD2. Germline lookup yields CDR1 SGHNT and CDR2 YENEEA. The CDR3 consists of 17 residues. V dropped 5 bases and J dropped 0; count of bases not matched to a gene: 10. CDR3: CASSPRWGGSSYNEQFF. CDR3 DNA sequence: TGTGCCAGCAGCCCCAGGTGGGGGGGGAGCTCCTACAATGAGCAGTTCTTC.